What follows are 5 T cell receptor beta chains derived from one specimen sequenced in a study of shared clonotypes between healthy human individuals (dated by TCRdb to 2018 to 2021). Library method: the immunoSEQ multiplex PCR assay. TCRdb's version of the immuneACCESS table is confined to in-frame rearrangements and falls short of the full clone set. An unresolved V gene accounts for under half of the shortfall where checked; the remainder is of unknown origin. Recorded for this sample are millions of clones; more than 80% of them occurred a single time. The ten largest clones capture more than 0.12% of the sample. Sequenced input: naive CD4+ T cells sorted from blood. What this sample's cell subset or site label stands for: CD45RA+ positively selected. Every receptor here comes from a man younger than 35 in good health.

This chain uses TRBV29-1 with TRBJ1-2, with D unresolved. The CDR3 has 13 amino acids. V lost 4 bases to trimming and J lost 3 bases, with 12 bases between them. Germline V gene lookup returns CDR1 SQVTM and CDR2 ANQGSEA. CDR3 residues: CSVAGLGDYGYTF. CDR3 sequence (DNA): TGCAGCGTTGCAGGCCTCGGGGACTATGGCTACACCTTC.

This clone appeared once. The rearrangement links TRBV9 to TRBJ2-3; perhaps TRBD2 as D (6 bases). Trimming removed 4 bases from V and 5 bases from J, with 14 bases in between. The germline V gene encodes CDR1 SGDLS and CDR2 YYNGEE. The CDR3 sequence is 14 residues long. CDR3 loop: CASSIGTLLDTQYF. The CDR3 DNA reads as TGTGCCAGCAGCATTGGGACTCTCCTAGATACGCAGTATTTT. Based on the CDR3 plus reference TRBV9 and TRBJ2-3, the full variable domain is DSGVTQTPKHLITATGQRVTLRCSPRSGDLSVYWYQQSLDQGLQFLIQYYNGEERAKGNILERFSAQQFPDLHSELNLSSLELGDSALYFCASSIGTLLDTQYFGPGTRLTVL.

The count of this clone is one. This chain connects TRBV5-1 to TRBJ2-7, with D maybe TRBD1 (6 bases). The V gene lost 1 base and the J gene lost 2 bases, with 13 bases spanning the gap. CDR1 is SGHRS and CDR2 is YFSETQ in the germline V gene. This CDR3 has 15 amino acids. CDR3 coding DNA: TGCGCCAGCAGCTTGTTTCAGGGGAGTGCCTACGAGCAGTACTTC. As protein: CASSLFQGSAYEQYF.

The V gene is TRBV28, the J gene TRBJ2-6, with D unresolved. Germline V gene sequence: CDR1 MDHEN, CDR2 SYDVKM. The CDR3 is made up of 14 amino acids. Trimming took off 5 bases at V and 4 bases at J, with 9 bases between the two ends. DNA for the CDR3: TGTGCCAGCAGTGCGACGGTAGGGGCCAACGTCCTGACTTTC. This sequence encodes CASSATVGANVLTF.

V and J are TRBV28 and TRBJ2-1; 7 nucleotides agree with TRBD2. V lost 4 bases and J lost 3; bases outside the gene matches: 9. The V gene's germline CDR1 is MDHEN and CDR2 SYDVKM. The CDR3 totals 16 residues. The CDR3 here is CASSSPGGGNYNEQFF. CDR3 coding DNA: TGTGCCAGCAGTTCGCCGGGGGGAGGGAACTACAATGAGCAGTTCTTC.